One sample yielded the 25 T cell receptor beta chains listed below, sequenced in a study of T cells after yellow fever vaccination (dated by TCRdb to the late 2010s). Library preparation used 5' RACE. Data came from an Illumina NovaSeq 6000. In TCRdb, the public reads were trimmed at Q25 with fastp and aligned with MiXCR, with productive beta chains retained. Rows are combined by CDR3 protein, so each entry shows the most common genes and DNA. This sample has some 160,000 distinct CDR3 sequences in its table, and approximately 9.7% of those were observed once. In total, the top ten clones hold under 40% of the sample. This sample's treatment or condition label indicates: live attenuated yellow fever vaccine strain. The sample consisted of CD8+ T cells sorted from PBMCs, taken 45 days after the yellow fever booster vaccination. These receptors all stem from a man aged 18 to 29 who received the YFV17D yellow fever vaccine.

This clonotype showed up just a few times. The J gene is TRBJ2-3, the V gene TRBV7-2; the D is unclear. The CDR3 contains 14 residues. V was cut by 5 bases and J by 4 bases, with 13 bases left in between. Germline V gene data show CDR1 as SGHTA and CDR2 as FQGNSA. CDR3 amino acids: CASSLKHGADTQYF. The CDR3 coding sequence is TGTGCCAGCAGCCTCAAACATGGCGCAGATACGCAGTATTTT. The entire variable domain, with the rest obtained from reference TRBV7-2 and TRBJ2-3, is as follows: GAGVSQSPSNKVTEKGKDVELRCDPISGHTALYWYRQSLGQGLEFLIYFQGNSAPDKSGLPSDRFSAERTGGSVSTLTIQRTQQEDSAVYLCASSLKHGADTQYFGPGTRLTVL.

This clonotype was seen at least ten times. CDR3 sequence (DNA): TGTGCCAGCAGCTTTGACAGGGGACAGCCCCAGCATTTT. This gives the protein CASSFDRGQPQHF. The chain links TRBV7-6 to TRBJ1-5; 8 bases line up with TRBD1. The germline gives CDR1 SGHVS, CDR2 FNYEAQ. Trimming at V came to 3 bases and at J to 7 bases, leaving 2 bases not matched to a gene. The CDR3 loop spans 13 amino acids.

The chain uses TRBV6-5 and TRBJ2-1, with D possibly matching TRBD1 (8 bases). From germline, CDR1 is MNHEY and CDR2 SVGAGI. There are 16 residues in the CDR3. V lost 6 bases, J lost 6 bases, and 21 bases lay in between. The CDR3 loop is CASRVLRTGRGNEQFF. The DNA of the CDR3 is TGTGCCAGCAGAGTTCTTCGGACAGGGAGGGGCAATGAGCAGTTCTTC.

The table lists this clonotype with many counts. The gene calls are TRBV20-1 and TRBJ2-3; D might be TRBD1 (6 bases). CDR1 and CDR2 (germline): DFQATT, SNEGSKA (reference sequence). The CDR3 has 13 residues. Trimming took off 4 bases at V and 4 bases at J, with 12 bases between the two ends. CDR3 region: CSATGQGPDTQYF. The DNA for the CDR3 is TGCAGTGCTACGGGGCAGGGGCCAGATACGCAGTATTTT.

This clonotype was recorded many times. The chain couples TRBV6-2 or TRBV6-3 to TRBJ2-6; D unclear. The germline gives CDR1 MNHEY, CDR2 SVGEGT. The CDR3 consists of 15 residues. The V gene lost 2 bases and the J gene lost 0 bases, with 5 bases spanning the gap. DNA for the CDR3: TGTGCCAGCAGTTACATCTTCTCTGGGGCCAACGTCCTGACTTTC. This sequence encodes CASSYIFSGANVLTF.

V gene TRBV7-2 combines with J gene TRBJ2-5, with 10 bases fitting TRBD1. Trimming cost V 5 bases and J 5 bases; bases outside gene matches: 8. Germline-derived CDR1 and CDR2 are SGHTA and FQGNSA. The CDR3 consists of 15 residues. CDR3 amino acids: CASSPRDRGTETQYF. The CDR3 DNA reads as TGTGCCAGCAGCCCGCGGGACAGGGGAACTGAGACCCAGTACTTC. Variable domain in full (rest from reference TRBV7-2 and TRBJ2-5): GAGVSQSPSNKVTEKGKDVELRCDPISGHTALYWYRQSLGQGLEFLIYFQGNSAPDKSGLPSDRFSAERTGGSVSTLTIQRTQQEDSAVYLCASSPRDRGTETQYFGPGTRLLVL.

This clonotype was observed a few times. The CDR3 here is CASSYSVGGAYNEQFF. The CDR3 coding sequence is TGTGCCAGCAGTTACTCGGTCGGGGGGGCCTACAATGAGCAGTTCTTC. The chain is built from TRBV6-5 and TRBJ2-1; TRBD2 matches 8 bases. V dropped 0 bases and J dropped 2; count of bases not matched to a gene: 3. CDR1 is MNHEY and CDR2 is SVGAGI in the germline V gene. The CDR3 runs to 16 residues.

This clonotype turned up a few times. This chain joins TRBV4-3 and TRBJ2-5, with D maybe TRBD1 (6 bases). Trimming removed 0 bases at V and 0 bases at J, with 8 bases between. The CDR3 is made up of 15 amino acids. CDR1 and CDR2 (germline): LGHNA, YSLEER. The CDR3 loop is CASSQDTGHQETQYF. DNA of the CDR3: TGCGCCAGCAGCCAAGATACAGGGCACCAAGAGACCCAGTACTTC.

The chain is built from TRBV7-6 and TRBJ1-1, with D possibly being TRBD1 (6 bases). Germline V gene sequence: CDR1 SGHVS, CDR2 FNYEAQ. V shed 3 bases and J shed 11 bases, with 16 bases lying between them. This CDR3 region has 13 residues. CDR3 sequence (DNA): TGTGCCAGCAGCTTGTTGGGAGGGGGAGACGCTTTCTTT. It is translated as CASSLLGGGDAFF.

This rearrangement joins TRBV6-2 or TRBV6-3 to TRBJ2-5; possibly TRBD1 for D (5 bases). Trimming left V 8 bases short and J 5 bases short, with 18 bases between. The CDR3 consists of 14 residues. CDR1 is MNHEY, CDR2 SVGEGT, per germline. Here the CDR3 DNA reads TGTGCCAGCTGTGTTGCAGGGTTTATGGAGACCCAGTACTTC. Its translation is CASCVAGFMETQYF.

V usage is TRBV12-3 or TRBV12-4 and J usage is TRBJ2-3; no clear D gene. V shed 6 bases and J shed 2 bases, with 9 bases lying between them. CDR3 length equals 13 residues. CDR3 region: CASSNRATDTQYF. CDR3 coding DNA: TGTGCCAGCAGCAATAGAGCCACAGATACGCAGTATTTT.

This clonotype was seen a handful of times. V and J are TRBV5-6 and TRBJ2-2, with 7 positions matching TRBD1. The CDR3 is 17 amino acids. Germline CDR1 reads SGHDT; CDR2 reads YYEEEE. The V segment lost 4 bases and the J segment 6 bases; nucleotides outside the gene matches: 15. In nucleotides, the CDR3 is TGTGCCAGCAGCGGGGACAGCAGATTTGTAATCGCCGGGGAGCTGTTTTTT. Its protein is CASSGDSRFVIAGELFF. Based on the CDR3 plus reference TRBV5-6 and TRBJ2-2, the full variable domain is DAGVTQSPTHLIKTRGQQVTLRCSPKSGHDTVSWYQQALGQGPQFIFQYYEEEERQRGNFPDRFSGHQFPNYSSELNVNALLLGDSALYLCASSGDSRFVIAGELFFGEGSRLTVL.

The V call is TRBV15, the J call TRBJ2-3; D ambiguous. The CDR3 consists of 13 residues. From germline, CDR1 is LNHNV and CDR2 YYDKDF (reference sequence). V shed 3 bases and J shed 8 bases, with 12 bases lying between them. In nucleotides, the CDR3 is TGTGCCACCAGCAGTCCCCCTTTTGGTACGCAGTATTTT. Translated: CATSSPPFGTQYF.

This clonotype was counted at least ten times. The chain has TRBV5-1 and TRBJ1-1, with 9 bases lining up with TRBD1. CDR1 and CDR2 from the germline V gene are SGHRS and YFSETQ. This CDR3 has 13 residues. The ends lost 4 bases at V and 10 bases at J; junction bases unmatched: 8. CDR3 nucleotide sequence: TGCGCCAGCAGCGTACCGGGACAGGGCGCAGCTTTCTTT. Protein sequence: CASSVPGQGAAFF.

The chain joins TRBV3-1 to TRBJ2-5; possibly TRBD2 for D (5 bases). V was pared by 0 bases and J by 4 bases, with 15 bases between. Germline CDR1 reads LGHDT; CDR2 reads YNNKEL (reference sequence). The CDR3 extends over 16 amino acids. The CDR3 here is CASSQDAGRWTETQYF. In DNA form, the CDR3 reads TGTGCCAGCAGCCAAGATGCGGGCCGGTGGACAGAGACCCAGTACTTC.

This clonotype was seen only a few times. The V call is TRBV1, the J call TRBJ2-2. TRBV1 corresponds to a pseudogene. The CDR3 consists of 15 residues. The CDR3 bases are TGCACCAGCAGCCGAGCGGGGGCGAACACCGGGGAGCTGTTTTTT. It specifies CTSSRAGANTGELFF.

The chain recombines TRBV7-6 with TRBJ1-1; D remains ambiguous. CDR1 SGHVS and CDR2 FNYEAQ come from the germline V gene. The CDR3 sequence is 14 residues long. Trimming removed 0 bases from V and 12 bases from J, with 17 bases in between. The CDR3 is CASSLARGGKMTFF. In nucleotides, the CDR3 is TGTGCCAGCAGCTTAGCGCGGGGAGGGAAGATGACTTTCTTT. The full variable domain, rest sourced from reference TRBV7-6 and TRBJ1-1, is GAGVSQSPRYKVTKRGQDVALRCDPISGHVSLYWYRQALGQGPEFLTYFNYEAQQDKSGLPNDRFSAERPEGSISTLTIQRTEQRDSAMYRCASSLARGGKMTFFGQGTRLTVV.

This clonotype has just a few counts. This rearrangement joins TRBV19 to TRBJ1-2; D call uncertain. This CDR3 is 11 amino acids long. Trimming took off 6 bases at V and 4 bases at J, with 6 bases between the two ends. The germline CDR1 and CDR2 sequences are LNHDA and SQIVND (reference sequence). CDR3 bases: TGTGCCAGTAGCGTCGGCTATGGCTACACCTTC. This codes for CASSVGYGYTF.

By proportion, this clonotype is medium-sized. This chain connects TRBV14 to TRBJ2-2, with D perhaps TRBD1 (5 bases). In germline, CDR1 is SGHDN, CDR2 FVKESK. V was cut by 1 base and J by 5 bases, with 11 bases left in between. This CDR3 has 15 amino acids. CDR3 nucleotide sequence: TGTGCCAGCAGCCAAGTTAGCAGGGAAACCGGGGAGCTGTTTTTT. Its protein product is CASSQVSRETGELFF.

This clonotype was counted many times. V gene TRBV20-1 combines with J gene TRBJ2-7; D is possibly TRBD2 (5 bases). CDR3 length equals 14 residues. The germline V and J ends were trimmed by 0 bases and 4 bases, with 13 bases remaining between them. Germline CDR1 reads DFQATT; CDR2 reads SNEGSKA (reference sequence). The CDR3 bases are TGCAGTGCTAGAGATGCCATCGGGGTTTACGAGCAGTACGTC. Translating it yields CSARDAIGVYEQYV.

The chain carries TRBV5-1 and TRBJ2-7; D could derive from TRBD1 or TRBD2 (5 bases each). The ends were cut back, 5 bases at V and 0 bases at J, with 15 bases in the middle. CDR1 SGHRS and CDR2 YFSETQ come from the germline V gene. CDR3 length equals 15 residues. The CDR3 DNA sequence: TGCGCCAGCAGTCCTGGGACCTATAGCTCCTACGAGCAGTACTTC. It codes for CASSPGTYSSYEQYF.

This clonotype occurred a few times. The chain is built from TRBV6-2 or TRBV6-3 and TRBJ2-7, with TRBD2 matching 13 bases. Trimming at V came to 6 bases and at J to 5 bases, leaving 13 bases not matched to a gene. Germline V gene data show CDR1 as MNHEY and CDR2 as SVGEGT. The CDR3 spans 17 residues. The CDR3 DNA sequence: TGTGCCAGCAGCCTTCTCCGACTAGCGGGGGGAACTCACGAGCAGTACTTC. Translated: CASSLLRLAGGTHEQYF.

The chain links TRBV9 to TRBJ2-3, with 10 nucleotides matching TRBD2. This CDR3 is built from 16 residues. Per the germline V gene, CDR1 is SGDLS and CDR2 is YYNGEE. The ends lost 2 bases at V and 6 bases at J; junction bases unmatched: 9. The CDR3 region is CASSVFSGGPSDTQYF. CDR3 nucleotides: TGTGCCAGCAGCGTTTTTAGCGGGGGGCCATCCGATACGCAGTATTTT.

The chain combines TRBV13 with TRBJ2-1; TRBD2 is a possible D gene (6 bases). The CDR3 runs to 16 residues. V dropped 4 bases and J dropped 0 bases, with 13 bases sitting between them. The germline gives CDR1 PRHDT, CDR2 FYEKMQ (reference sequence). This CDR3 is CASSYKGLSSYNEQFF. DNA of the CDR3: TGTGCCAGCAGCTACAAGGGACTCAGCTCCTACAATGAGCAGTTCTTC. The full variable domain, rest sourced from reference TRBV13 and TRBJ2-1, is AAGVIQSPRHLIKEKRETATLKCYPIPRHDTVYWYQQGPGQDPQFLISFYEKMQSDKGSIPDRFSAQQFSDYHSELNMSSLELGDSALYFCASSYKGLSSYNEQFFGPGTRLTVL.

V is TRBV5-8 and J is TRBJ2-7, with 8 nucleotides matching TRBD1. The CDR3 sequence is 17 residues long. Unmatched junction bases numbered 10, after V lost 2 bases and J lost 0 bases. Germline CDR1 reads SGHTS; CDR2 reads YDEGEE. CDR3 coding DNA: TGTGCCAGCAGCTTAATTTGTCCGGGACAGGTCTCCTACGAGCAGTACGTC. Its translation is CASSLICPGQVSYEQYV.